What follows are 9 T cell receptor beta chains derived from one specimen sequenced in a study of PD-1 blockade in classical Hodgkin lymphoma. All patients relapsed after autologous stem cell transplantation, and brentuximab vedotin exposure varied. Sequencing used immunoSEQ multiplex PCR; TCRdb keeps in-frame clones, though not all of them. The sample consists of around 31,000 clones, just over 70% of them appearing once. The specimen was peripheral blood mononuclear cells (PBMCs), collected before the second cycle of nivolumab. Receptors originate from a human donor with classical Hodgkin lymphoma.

In DNA, the CDR3 is TGTGCCAGCAGCCTACAGGACAGTGTGGGGCAGAATGAGCAGTTCTTC. This translates into CASSLQDSVGQNEQFF. The chain employs TRBV11-2 and TRBJ2-1; possible D gene TRBD1, 6 bases. Germline lookup yields CDR1 SGHAT and CDR2 FQNNGV. Trimming stripped 5 bases from V and 7 bases from J, with 21 bases between. The CDR3 runs 16 residues.

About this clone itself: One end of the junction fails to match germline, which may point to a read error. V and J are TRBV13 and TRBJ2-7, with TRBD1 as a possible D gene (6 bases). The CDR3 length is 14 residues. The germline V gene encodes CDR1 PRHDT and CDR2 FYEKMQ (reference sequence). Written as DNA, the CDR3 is TGTGCCAGCAGCTTAGTGAACAGGGAGTACGGGCAGTACTTC. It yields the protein CASSLVNREYGQYF.

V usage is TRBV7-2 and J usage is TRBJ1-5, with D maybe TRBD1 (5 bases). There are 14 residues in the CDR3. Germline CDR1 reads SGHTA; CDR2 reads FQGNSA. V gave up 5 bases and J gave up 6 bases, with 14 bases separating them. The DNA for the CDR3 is TGTGCCAGCAGCCTGGGGGGGGTCCCTCAGCCCCAGCATTTT. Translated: CASSLGGVPQPQHF.

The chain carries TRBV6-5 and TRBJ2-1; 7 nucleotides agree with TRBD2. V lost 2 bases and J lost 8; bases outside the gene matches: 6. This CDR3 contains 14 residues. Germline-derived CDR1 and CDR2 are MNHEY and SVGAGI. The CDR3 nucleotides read TGTGCCAGCAGTTACCGTAAAACTAGCGATGAGCAGTTCTTC. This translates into CASSYRKTSDEQFF.

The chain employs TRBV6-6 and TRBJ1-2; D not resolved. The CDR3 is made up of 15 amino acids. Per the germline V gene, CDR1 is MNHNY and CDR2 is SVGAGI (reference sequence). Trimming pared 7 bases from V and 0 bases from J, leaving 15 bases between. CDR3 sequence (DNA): TGTGCCAGCACCAAAGACGCGAAAGCTAACTATGGCTACACCTTC. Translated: CASTKDAKANYGYTF.

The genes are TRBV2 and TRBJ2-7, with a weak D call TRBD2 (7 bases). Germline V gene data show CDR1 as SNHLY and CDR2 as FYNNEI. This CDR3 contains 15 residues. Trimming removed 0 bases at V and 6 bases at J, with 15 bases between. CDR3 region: CASSEALPGGREQYF. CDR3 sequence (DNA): TGTGCCAGCAGTGAAGCGCTTCCGGGGGGCCGCGAGCAGTACTTC.

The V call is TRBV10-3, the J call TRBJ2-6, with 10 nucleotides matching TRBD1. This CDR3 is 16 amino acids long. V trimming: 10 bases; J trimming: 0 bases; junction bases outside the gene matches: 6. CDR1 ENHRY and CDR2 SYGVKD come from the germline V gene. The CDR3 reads CATGTGASSGANVLTF. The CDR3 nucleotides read TGTGCCACCGGGACAGGGGCGAGCTCTGGGGCCAACGTCCTGACTTTC.

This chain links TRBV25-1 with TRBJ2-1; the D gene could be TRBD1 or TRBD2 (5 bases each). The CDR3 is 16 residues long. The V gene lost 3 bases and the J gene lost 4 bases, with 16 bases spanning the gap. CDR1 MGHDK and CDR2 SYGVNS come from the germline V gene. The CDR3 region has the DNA TGTGCCAGCAGTGAGATCGGACTCGACAGATACAATGAGCAGTTCTTC. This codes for CASSEIGLDRYNEQFF.

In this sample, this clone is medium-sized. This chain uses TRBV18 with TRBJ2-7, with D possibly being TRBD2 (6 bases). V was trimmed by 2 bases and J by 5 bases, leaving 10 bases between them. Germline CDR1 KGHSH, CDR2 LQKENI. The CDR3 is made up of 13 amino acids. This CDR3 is CASSPGGTDEQYF. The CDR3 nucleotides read TGTGCCAGCTCACCAGGAGGGACTGACGAGCAGTACTTC.